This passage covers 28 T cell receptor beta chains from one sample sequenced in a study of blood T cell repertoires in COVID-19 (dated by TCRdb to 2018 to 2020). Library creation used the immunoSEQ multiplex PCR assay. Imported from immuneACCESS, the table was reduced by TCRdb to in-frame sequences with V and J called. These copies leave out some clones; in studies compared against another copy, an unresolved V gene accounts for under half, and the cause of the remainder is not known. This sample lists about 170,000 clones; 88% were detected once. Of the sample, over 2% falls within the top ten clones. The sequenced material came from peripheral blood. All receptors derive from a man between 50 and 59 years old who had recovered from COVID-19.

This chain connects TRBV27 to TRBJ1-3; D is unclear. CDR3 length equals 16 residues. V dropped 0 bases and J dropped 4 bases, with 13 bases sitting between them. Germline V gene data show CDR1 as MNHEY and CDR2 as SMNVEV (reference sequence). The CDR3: CASSLSSRGWGNTIYF. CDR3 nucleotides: TGTGCCAGCAGTTTATCCTCTCGAGGGTGGGGAAACACCATATATTTT.

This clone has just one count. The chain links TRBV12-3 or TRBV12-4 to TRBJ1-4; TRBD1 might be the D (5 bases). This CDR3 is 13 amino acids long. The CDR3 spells CATGGLADEKLFF. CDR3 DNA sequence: TGTGCGACCGGGGGGTTGGCGGATGAAAAACTGTTTTTT.

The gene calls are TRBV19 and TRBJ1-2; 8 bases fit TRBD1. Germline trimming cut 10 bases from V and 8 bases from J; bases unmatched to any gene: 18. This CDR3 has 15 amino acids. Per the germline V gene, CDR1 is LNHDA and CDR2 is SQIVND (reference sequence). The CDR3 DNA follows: TGTGCCATAGGGGGGCCCGGGACAGGCCACGGGGGCTACACCTTC. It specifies CAIGGPGTGHGGYTF.

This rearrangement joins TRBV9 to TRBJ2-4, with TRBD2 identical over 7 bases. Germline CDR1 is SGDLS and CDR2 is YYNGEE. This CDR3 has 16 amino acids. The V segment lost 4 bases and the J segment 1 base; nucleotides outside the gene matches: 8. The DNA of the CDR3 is TGTGCCAGCAGCCCCACGACTAGCCAGGCCAAAAACATTCAGTACTTC. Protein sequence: CASSPTTSQAKNIQYF.

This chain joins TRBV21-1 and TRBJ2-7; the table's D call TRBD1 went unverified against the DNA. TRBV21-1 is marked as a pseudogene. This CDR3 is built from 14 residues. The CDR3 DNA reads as TGTGCCAGCAGCAAAGGACAGGCCTCCTACGAGCAGTACTTC. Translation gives CASSKGQASYEQYF.

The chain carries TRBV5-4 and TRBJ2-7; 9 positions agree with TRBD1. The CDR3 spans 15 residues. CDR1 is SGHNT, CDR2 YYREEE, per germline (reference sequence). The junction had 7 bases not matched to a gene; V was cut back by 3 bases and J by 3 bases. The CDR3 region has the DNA TGTGCCAGCAGCTACCGGACAGGGGTAAACTACGAGCAGTACTTC. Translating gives CASSYRTGVNYEQYF.

The CDR3 sequence is CASSLAADSNQPQHF. For the CDR3, the DNA is TGTGCCAGCAGCTTAGCGGCGGATAGCAATCAGCCCCAGCATTTT. The chain joins TRBV7-6 to TRBJ1-5; D not resolved. Germline CDR1 is SGHVS and CDR2 is FNYEAQ. V lost 0 bases, J lost 0 bases, and 6 bases lay in between. The CDR3 length is 15 residues.

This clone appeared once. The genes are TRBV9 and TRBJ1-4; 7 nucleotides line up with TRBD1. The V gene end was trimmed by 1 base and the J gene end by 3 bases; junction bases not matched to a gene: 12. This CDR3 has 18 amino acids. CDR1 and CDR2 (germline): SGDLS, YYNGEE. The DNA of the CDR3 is TGTGCCAGCAGCGTAATGGGGACAGCTTGTGCCCCTAATGAAAAACTGTTTTTT. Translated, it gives CASSVMGTACAPNEKLFF.

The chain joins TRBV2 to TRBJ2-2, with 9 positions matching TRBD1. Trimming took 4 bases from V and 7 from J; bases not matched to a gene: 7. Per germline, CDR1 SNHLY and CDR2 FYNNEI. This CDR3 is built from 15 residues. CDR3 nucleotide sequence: TGTGCCAGCAGTGTTGAGGGACAGGGTATCGGGGAGCTGTTTTTT. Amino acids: CASSVEGQGIGELFF.

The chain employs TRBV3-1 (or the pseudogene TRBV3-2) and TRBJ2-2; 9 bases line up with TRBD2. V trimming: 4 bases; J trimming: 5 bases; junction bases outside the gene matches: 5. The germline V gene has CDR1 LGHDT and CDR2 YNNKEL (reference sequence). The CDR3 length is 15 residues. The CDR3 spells CASSLSGSLTGELFF. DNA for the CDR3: TGTGCCAGCAGCCTTAGCGGGAGTTTGACCGGGGAGCTGTTTTTT.

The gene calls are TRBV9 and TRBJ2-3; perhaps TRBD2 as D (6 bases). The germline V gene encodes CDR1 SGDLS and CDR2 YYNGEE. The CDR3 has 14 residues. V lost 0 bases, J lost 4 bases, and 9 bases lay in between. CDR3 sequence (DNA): TGTGCCAGCAGCGTAGTCGGGGGATCAGATACGCAGTATTTT. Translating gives CASSVVGGSDTQYF.

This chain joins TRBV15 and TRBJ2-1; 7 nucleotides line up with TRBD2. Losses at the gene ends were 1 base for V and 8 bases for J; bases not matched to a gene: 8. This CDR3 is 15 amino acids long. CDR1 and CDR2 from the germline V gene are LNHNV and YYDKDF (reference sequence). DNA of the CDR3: TGTGCCACCAGCAGAGGGGAGGGAGGGAGAGATGAGCAGTTCTTC. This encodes CATSRGEGGRDEQFF.

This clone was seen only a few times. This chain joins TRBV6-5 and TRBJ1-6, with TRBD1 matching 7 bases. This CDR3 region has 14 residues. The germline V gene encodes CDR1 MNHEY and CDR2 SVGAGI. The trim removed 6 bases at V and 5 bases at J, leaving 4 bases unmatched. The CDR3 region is CASRTGQNNSPLHF. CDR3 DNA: TGTGCCAGCAGGACGGGACAGAATAATTCACCCCTCCACTTT.

CDR3 loop: CATSIETGEGYTF. In DNA, the CDR3 is TGTGCCACCAGCATAGAAACAGGGGAAGGCTACACCTTC. V and J are TRBV15 and TRBJ1-2, with TRBD1 matching 7 bases. Germline V lookup: CDR1 LNHNV, CDR2 YYDKDF (reference sequence). J lost 8 bases, V lost 4 bases, and 7 bases had no gene match. This CDR3 spans 13 amino acids.

The CDR3 region has the DNA TGTGCCAGTACTGGCTCGGGGGACTACACCTTC. It codes for CASTGSGDYTF. This rearrangement joins TRBV19 to TRBJ1-2, with D tentatively TRBD1 (5 bases). Germline CDR1 reads LNHDA; CDR2 reads SQIVND (reference sequence). The CDR3 has 11 residues. The ends were cut back, 7 bases at V and 10 bases at J, with 13 bases in the middle.

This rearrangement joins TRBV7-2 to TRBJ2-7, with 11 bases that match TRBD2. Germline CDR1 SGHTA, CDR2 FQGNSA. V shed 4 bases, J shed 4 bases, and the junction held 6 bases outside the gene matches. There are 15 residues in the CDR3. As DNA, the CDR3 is TGTGCCAGCAGCTCCCGACTAGCGGGAAGGTACGAGCAGTACTTC. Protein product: CASSSRLAGRYEQYF.

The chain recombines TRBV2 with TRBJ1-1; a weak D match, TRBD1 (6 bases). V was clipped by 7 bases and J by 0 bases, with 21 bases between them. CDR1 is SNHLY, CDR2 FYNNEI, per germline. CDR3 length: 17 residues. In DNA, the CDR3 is TGTGCCAGCACGTGGGGGCAGGCGCCGAGCATGAACACTGAAGCTTTCTTT. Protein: CASTWGQAPSMNTEAFF.

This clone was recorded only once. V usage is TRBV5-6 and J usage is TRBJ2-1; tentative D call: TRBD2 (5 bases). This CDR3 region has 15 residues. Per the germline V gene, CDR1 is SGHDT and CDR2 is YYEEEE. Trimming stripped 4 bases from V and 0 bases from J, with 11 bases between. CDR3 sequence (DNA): TGTGCCAGCAGCCCCAGCGGAAGCTCCTACAATGAGCAGTTCTTC. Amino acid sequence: CASSPSGSSYNEQFF.

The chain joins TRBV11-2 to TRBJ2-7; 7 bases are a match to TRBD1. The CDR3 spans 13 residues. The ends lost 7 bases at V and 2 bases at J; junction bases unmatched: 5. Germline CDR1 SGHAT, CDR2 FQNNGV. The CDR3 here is CASTNQGAYEQYF. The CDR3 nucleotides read TGTGCCAGCACAAATCAGGGGGCCTACGAGCAGTACTTC.

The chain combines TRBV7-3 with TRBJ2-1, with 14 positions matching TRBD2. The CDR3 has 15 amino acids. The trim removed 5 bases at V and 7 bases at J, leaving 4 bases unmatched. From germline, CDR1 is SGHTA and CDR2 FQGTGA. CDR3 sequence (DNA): TGTGCCAGCAGCCGAGGGACTAGCGGGAGAAATGAGCAGTTCTTC. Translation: CASSRGTSGRNEQFF.

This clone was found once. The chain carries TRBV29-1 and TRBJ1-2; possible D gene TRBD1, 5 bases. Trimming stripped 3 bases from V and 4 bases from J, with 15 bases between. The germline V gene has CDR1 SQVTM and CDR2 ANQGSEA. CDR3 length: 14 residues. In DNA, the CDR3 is TGCAGCGTTGAGGGGACGGCGGGGAGCTATGGCTACACCTTC. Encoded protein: CSVEGTAGSYGYTF.

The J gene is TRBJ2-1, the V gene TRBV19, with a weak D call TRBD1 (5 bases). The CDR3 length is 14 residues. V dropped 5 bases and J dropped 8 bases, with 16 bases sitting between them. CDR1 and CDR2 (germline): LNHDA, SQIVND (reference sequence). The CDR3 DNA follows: TGTGCCAGTAGTTGGGCAGGGCGTGAGGATGAGCAGTTCTTC. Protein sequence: CASSWAGREDEQFF.

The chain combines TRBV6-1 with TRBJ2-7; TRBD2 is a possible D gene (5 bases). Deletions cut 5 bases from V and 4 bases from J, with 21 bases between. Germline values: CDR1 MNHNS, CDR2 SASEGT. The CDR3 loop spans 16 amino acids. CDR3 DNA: TGTGCCAGCAGTCAAGTTCCGGGAAGTGGAGCTTACGAGCAGTACTTC. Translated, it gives CASSQVPGSGAYEQYF.

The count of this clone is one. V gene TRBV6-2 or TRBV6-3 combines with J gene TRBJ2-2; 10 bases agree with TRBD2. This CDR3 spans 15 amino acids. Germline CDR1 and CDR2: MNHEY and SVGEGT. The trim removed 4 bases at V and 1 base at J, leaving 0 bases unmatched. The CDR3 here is CASSWTSGNTGELFF. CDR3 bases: TGTGCCAGCAGTTGGACTAGCGGGAACACCGGGGAGCTGTTTTTT.

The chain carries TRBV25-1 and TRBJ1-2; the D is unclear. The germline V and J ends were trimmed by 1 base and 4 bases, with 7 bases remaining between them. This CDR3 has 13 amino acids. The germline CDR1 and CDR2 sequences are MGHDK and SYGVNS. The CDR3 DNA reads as TGTGCCAGCAGTGAATCGTCTAGCTATGGCTACACCTTC. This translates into CASSESSSYGYTF.

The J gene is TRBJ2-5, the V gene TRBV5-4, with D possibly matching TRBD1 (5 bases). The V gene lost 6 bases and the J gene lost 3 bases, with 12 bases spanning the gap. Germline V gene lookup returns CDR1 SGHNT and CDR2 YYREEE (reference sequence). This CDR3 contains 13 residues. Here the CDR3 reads CASTKLGEETQYF. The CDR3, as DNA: TGTGCCAGCACCAAGTTAGGGGAAGAGACCCAGTACTTC. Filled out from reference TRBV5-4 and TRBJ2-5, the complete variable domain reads ETGVTQSPTHLIKTRGQQVTLRCSSQSGHNTVSWYQQALGQGPQFIFQYYREEENGRGNFPPRFSGLQFPNYSSELNVNALELDDSALYLCASTKLGEETQYFGPGTRLLVL.

CDR3 DNA: TGTGCCAGCAGCTTAGTCAGGGGGGTGAACACTGAAGCTTTCTTT. The encoded protein is CASSLVRGVNTEAFF. This chain links TRBV7-2 with TRBJ1-1; 7 nucleotides agree with TRBD1. Germline V lookup: CDR1 SGHTA, CDR2 FQGNSA. The CDR3 runs 15 residues. The J segment lost 0 bases and the V segment lost 1 base, leaving 2 bases of the junction unmatched. Full variable domain (missing parts from reference TRBV7-2 and TRBJ1-1): GAGVSQSPSNKVTEKGKDVELRCDPISGHTALYWYRQSLGQGLEFLIYFQGNSAPDKSGLPSDRFSAERTGGSVSTLTIQRTQQEDSAVYLCASSLVRGVNTEAFFGQGTRLTVV.

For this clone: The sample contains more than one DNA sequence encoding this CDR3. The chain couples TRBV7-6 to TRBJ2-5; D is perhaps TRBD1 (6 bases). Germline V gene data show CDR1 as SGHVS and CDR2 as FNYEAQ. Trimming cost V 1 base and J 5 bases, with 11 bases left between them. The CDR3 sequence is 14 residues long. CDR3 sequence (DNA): TGTGCCAGCAGCTTAGGGGGGCTCGGGGAGACCCAGTACTTC. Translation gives CASSLGGLGETQYF.